This section outlines one TCR beta chain sequence together with its context. Trimming pared 0 bases from V and 2 bases from J, leaving 7 bases between. The CDR3 has 14 residues. Germline assignment: CDR1 SGDLS and CDR2 YYNGEE. This entry is derived from a study of graft-versus-host responses after intestinal transplantation. Repertoires were generated with immunoSEQ multiplex PCR, while TCRdb's copy carries only in-frame clones and drops some. Here the sample spans some 25,000 clones, around two fifths being singletons. V usage is TRBV9 and J usage is TRBJ2-3, with D possibly matching TRBD1 (6 bases). This receptor was identified in a human patient who received an intestinal transplant. The material was alloreactive CD4+ T cells from a mixed lymphocyte reaction culture, obtained before intestinal transplant. Subset specified: CFSE-low proliferating T cells sorted from approximately 6-day pre-transplant mixed lymphocyte reaction (GvH or HvG direction). The CDR3 coding sequence is TGTGCCAGCAGCGTAGGGACAGCCACAGATACGCAGTATTTT. Translating it yields CASSVGTATDTQYF.